This is a list of T cell receptor beta chains from one sample in a study of T cells in Graves' hyperthyroidism and ophthalmopathy. Each CDR3 protein gets one entry after TCRdb re-called the multiplex PCR reads with MiXCR. The sample has over 650,000 distinct CDR3 sequences, about 17% seen once. Sequenced material: blood. Every receptor here comes from a man younger than 35 with Graves' hyperthyroidism. Each CDR3 is given with its conserved first and last residue. The D gene is left open where the match is weak. Clone size is shown for a subset of rows, as once, few, many or a class of expanded clone.

CDR3 protein: CATSPHPGPQTGFF
CDR3 DNA: TGTGCCACCAGCCCACATCCGGGACCCCAAACTGGGTTCTTC
D gene: NA
V gene: TRBV15
J gene: TRBJ2-1
clone size: once

CDR3 protein: CSARDFGDTQYF
CDR3 DNA: TGCAGTGCTCGGGACTTTGGGGATACGCAGTATTTT
D gene: NA
V gene: TRBV20-1
J gene: TRBJ2-3
clone size: few

CDR3 protein: CASRFGGEDYEQYF
CDR3 DNA: TGTGCCAGCAGGTTTGGTGGGGAGGACTACGAGCAGTACTTC
D gene: NA
V gene: TRBV12-3/TRBV12-4
J gene: TRBJ2-7
clone size: many

CDR3 protein: CASSFAGGRSEKLFF
CDR3 DNA: TGTGCCAGCAGCTTCGCAGGGGGCAGGAGTGAAAAACTGTTTTTT
D gene: TRBD1
V gene: TRBV7-6
J gene: TRBJ1-4
clone size: few

CDR3 protein: CASSPAYRLADTQYF
CDR3 DNA: TGTGCCAGCAGCCCTGCCTACAGATTAGCCGATACGCAGTATTTT
D gene: NA
V gene: TRBV28
J gene: TRBJ2-3
clone size: many

CDR3 protein: CASSSVASGSYEQYF
CDR3 DNA: TGTGCCAGCAGCTCCGTTGCTAGCGGCTCCTACGAGCAGTACTTC
D gene: TRBD2
V gene: TRBV11-2
J gene: TRBJ2-7
clone size: few

CDR3 protein: CASSRLADTDTQYF
CDR3 DNA: TGTGCCAGCAGCAGACTAGCGGACACAGATACGCAGTATTTT
D gene: TRBD2
V gene: TRBV7-3
J gene: TRBJ2-3
clone size: few

CDR3 protein: CASSSLHGPSNQPQHF
CDR3 DNA: TGTGCCAGCAGTTCTTTACACGGCCCTAGCAATCAGCCCCAGCATTTT
D gene: NA
V gene: TRBV6-5
J gene: TRBJ1-5
clone size: NA

CDR3 protein: CASTLSRDNTDTQYF
CDR3 DNA: TGTGCCAGCACCTTATCTAGGGACAACACAGATACGCAGTATTTT
D gene: NA
V gene: TRBV28
J gene: TRBJ2-3
clone size: NA

CDR3 protein: CSARQGPSGQPQHF
CDR3 DNA: TGCAGTGCCAGACAGGGCCCTTCTGGACAGCCCCAGCATTTT
D gene: TRBD1
V gene: TRBV20-1
J gene: TRBJ1-5
clone size: NA

CDR3 protein: CASSFTQGAYEQYF
CDR3 DNA: TGTGCCAGCAGTTTCACCCAGGGGGCCTACGAGCAGTACTTC
D gene: TRBD1
V gene: TRBV12-3/TRBV12-4
J gene: TRBJ2-7
clone size: many

CDR3 protein: CASTSTWTSNTEAFF
CDR3 DNA: TGTGCCAGTACCTCGACTTGGACATCGAACACTGAAGCTTTCTTT
D gene: NA
V gene: TRBV19
J gene: TRBJ1-1
clone size: few

CDR3 protein: CSARDPGQDEQYF
CDR3 DNA: TGCAGTGCTAGAGACCCTGGCCAAGACGAGCAGTACTTC
D gene: NA
V gene: TRBV20-1
J gene: TRBJ2-7
clone size: many

CDR3 protein: CASSGPGTETGKQYF
CDR3 DNA: TGTGCCAGCAGCGGACCCGGGACCGAGACTGGAAAGCAGTACTTC
D gene: NA
V gene: TRBV12-3/TRBV12-4
J gene: TRBJ2-7
clone size: NA

CDR3 protein: CASSFPGKGETQYF
CDR3 DNA: TGCGCCAGCAGCTTTCCAGGGAAAGGAGAGACCCAGTACTTC
D gene: NA
V gene: TRBV5-1
J gene: TRBJ2-5
clone size: NA

CDR3 protein: CSAPLGDILAGETDTQYF
CDR3 DNA: TGCAGTGCCCCGCTGGGGGATATACTAGCGGGAGAGACAGATACGCAGTATTTT
D gene: TRBD2
V gene: TRBV20-1
J gene: TRBJ2-3
clone size: many

CDR3 protein: CASSLGRLRVRNQPQHF
CDR3 DNA: TGTGCCAGCAGCTTAGGGCGCCTGAGGGTACGCAATCAGCCCCAGCATTTT
D gene: NA
V gene: TRBV7-8
J gene: TRBJ1-5
clone size: NA

CDR3 protein: CASSYLTGDGTFF
CDR3 DNA: TGTGCCAGCAGTTACTTAACAGGGGACGGAACTTTCTTT
D gene: TRBD1
V gene: TRBV6-5
J gene: TRBJ1-1
clone size: many

CDR3 protein: CASSLVQGLQEQYF
CDR3 DNA: TGTGCCAGCAGTTTGGTGCAGGGTCTGCAAGAGCAGTACTTC
D gene: NA
V gene: TRBV27
J gene: TRBJ2-7
clone size: many

CDR3 protein: CATLRMEKLFF
CDR3 DNA: TGTGCCACCCTCCGGATGGAAAAACTGTTTTTT
D gene: NA
V gene: TRBV2
J gene: TRBJ1-4
clone size: many

CDR3 protein: CASSQEGTSGIEQYF
CDR3 DNA: TGTGCCAGCAGCCAGGAGGGGACTAGCGGGATCGAGCAGTACTTC
D gene: TRBD2
V gene: TRBV7-2
J gene: TRBJ2-7
clone size: few

CDR3 protein: CASNIPGQGYGYTF
CDR3 DNA: TGTGCCAGCAATATACCGGGACAGGGTTATGGCTACACCTTC
D gene: TRBD1
V gene: TRBV28
J gene: TRBJ1-2
clone size: many

CDR3 protein: CASSPRRPKAYNEQFF
CDR3 DNA: TGTGCCAGCAGTCCCCGCCGGCCCAAGGCCTACAATGAGCAGTTCTTC
D gene: NA
V gene: TRBV27
J gene: TRBJ2-1
clone size: few

CDR3 protein: CASALTGFPEAFF
CDR3 DNA: TGTGCCAGCGCTCTGACAGGGTTCCCTGAAGCTTTCTTT
D gene: TRBD1
V gene: TRBV2
J gene: TRBJ1-1
clone size: many

CDR3 protein: CSARVSTGPNYGYTF
CDR3 DNA: TGCAGTGCTAGAGTTAGTACAGGGCCTAACTATGGCTACACCTTC
D gene: NA
V gene: TRBV20-1
J gene: TRBJ1-2
clone size: NA

CDR3 protein: CASSEGGRGLNQPQHF
CDR3 DNA: TGTGCCAGCAGTGAAGGTGGCAGGGGCCTAAATCAGCCCCAGCATTTT
D gene: NA
V gene: TRBV2
J gene: TRBJ1-5
clone size: many

CDR3 protein: CASSQDSGVNEQFF
CDR3 DNA: TGTGCCAGCAGCCAAGATAGCGGAGTCAATGAGCAGTTCTTC
D gene: NA
V gene: TRBV3-1
J gene: TRBJ2-1
clone size: many

CDR3 protein: CASSETDNQPQHF
CDR3 DNA: TGTGCCAGCAGTGAAACGGACAATCAGCCCCAGCATTTT
D gene: NA
V gene: TRBV6-1
J gene: TRBJ1-5
clone size: NA

CDR3 protein: CSARGDRDSPWGNEQFF
CDR3 DNA: TGCAGTGCAAGAGGCGACCGGGACAGCCCCTGGGGGAATGAGCAGTTCTTC
D gene: TRBD1
V gene: TRBV20-1
J gene: TRBJ2-1
clone size: few

CDR3 protein: CSVEGSPNYGYTF
CDR3 DNA: TGCAGCGTTGAGGGATCGCCTAACTATGGCTACACCTTC
D gene: NA
V gene: TRBV29-1
J gene: TRBJ1-2
clone size: NA

CDR3 protein: CASSLSYTYEQYF
CDR3 DNA: TGTGCCAGCAGCCTAAGCTACACCTACGAGCAGTACTTC
D gene: NA
V gene: TRBV11-3
J gene: TRBJ2-7
clone size: many

CDR3 protein: CASSLEGRGRETQYF
CDR3 DNA: TGTGCCAGCAGTTTGGAGGGCAGGGGGAGAGAGACCCAGTACTTC
D gene: NA
V gene: TRBV28
J gene: TRBJ2-5
clone size: NA

CDR3 protein: CASSIGGHTEAFF
CDR3 DNA: TGTGCCAGTAGTATTGGGGGGCACACTGAAGCTTTCTTT
D gene: NA
V gene: TRBV19
J gene: TRBJ1-1
clone size: NA

CDR3 protein: CASSYGRGETQYF
CDR3 DNA: TGTGCCAGCTCCTACGGGAGGGGAGAGACCCAGTACTTC
D gene: TRBD2
V gene: TRBV27
J gene: TRBJ2-5
clone size: NA

CDR3 protein: CASSLGGTGYGYTF
CDR3 DNA: TGTGCCAGCAGCTTAGGCGGGACAGGCTATGGCTACACCTTC
D gene: TRBD1
V gene: TRBV7-9
J gene: TRBJ1-2
clone size: NA

CDR3 protein: CASSYVAPPETQYF
CDR3 DNA: TGTGCCAGCAGTTATGTTGCTCCCCCGGAGACCCAGTACTTC
D gene: NA
V gene: TRBV7-9
J gene: TRBJ2-5
clone size: NA

CDR3 protein: CSAWTSGSGTYEQYF
CDR3 DNA: TGCAGTGCTTGGACTAGCGGGAGTGGGACCTACGAGCAGTACTTC
D gene: TRBD2
V gene: TRBV20-1
J gene: TRBJ2-7
clone size: many

CDR3 protein: CSARASSVPGTNYGYTF
CDR3 DNA: TGCAGTGCTAGAGCCTCGTCTGTGCCCGGAACTAACTATGGCTACACCTTC
D gene: NA
V gene: TRBV20-1
J gene: TRBJ1-2
clone size: NA

CDR3 protein: CASSLGGRPQPQHF
CDR3 DNA: TGTGCCAGCAGTTTGGGGGGCAGACCTCAGCCCCAGCATTTT
D gene: NA
V gene: TRBV6-5
J gene: TRBJ1-5
clone size: NA

CDR3 protein: CASTFRDFPYEQYF
CDR3 DNA: TGCGCCAGCACCTTCCGGGACTTCCCCTACGAGCAGTACTTC
D gene: NA
V gene: TRBV5-1
J gene: TRBJ2-7
clone size: few

CDR3 protein: CASSGGQGAAGANVLTF
CDR3 DNA: TGTGCCAGCAGTGGGGGACAGGGGGCGGCTGGGGCCAACGTCCTGACTTTC
D gene: TRBD1
V gene: TRBV2
J gene: TRBJ2-6
clone size: NA

CDR3 protein: CASSFGTEGYEQYF
CDR3 DNA: TGTGCCAGCAGCTTCGGGACAGAAGGCTACGAGCAGTACTTC
D gene: TRBD1
V gene: TRBV11-1
J gene: TRBJ2-7
clone size: many

CDR3 protein: CASSSRTGIGIQYF
CDR3 DNA: TGTGCCAGCAGTTCACGGACAGGCATAGGCATTCAGTACTTC
D gene: TRBD1
V gene: TRBV27
J gene: TRBJ2-4
clone size: many

CDR3 protein: CASSVEAGSRGATDTQYF
CDR3 DNA: TGTGCCAGCAGCGTAGAAGCGGGAAGCCGGGGGGCGACAGATACGCAGTATTTT
D gene: NA
V gene: TRBV9
J gene: TRBJ2-3
clone size: NA

CDR3 protein: CASRGIGLAPSYNEQFF
CDR3 DNA: TGTGCCAGCAGGGGGATTGGACTAGCGCCCTCCTACAATGAGCAGTTCTTC
D gene: TRBD2
V gene: TRBV11-2
J gene: TRBJ2-1
clone size: many